A single sample is the source of the 17 T cell receptor beta chains below, sequenced in a study of CD4 T cells in relation to SARS-CoV-2 and coronaviruses. Assay: immunoSEQ multiplex PCR; the TCRdb copy retains only in-frame clones and omits some. The sample carries 30,000 or so clones, about two thirds recorded once. Unexposed donor CD4+ T cells date from about 2011-2019, before the COVID-19 pandemic. After about 10 days of culture, CD4+ T cells were isolated. Their antigens are not known. The sample was CD4+ T cells from PBMCs, cultured in vitro. The receptors come from a human donor in good health.

This clone was seen a few times. The CDR3 sequence: CASSEGQGHNQPQHF. The CDR3 DNA reads TGTGCCAGCAGTGAAGGTCAGGGCCACAATCAGCCCCAGCATTTT. J is TRBJ1-5 and V is TRBV2; tentatively, D is TRBD1 (5 bases). V shed 1 base and J shed 3 bases, with 10 bases lying between them. CDR3 size: 15 residues. Germline loops: CDR1 SNHLY, CDR2 FYNNEI.

This chain connects TRBV6-2 or TRBV6-3 to TRBJ1-1; D is undetermined. The V gene lost 2 bases and the J gene lost 10 bases, with 20 bases spanning the gap. The germline V gene has CDR1 MNHEY and CDR2 SVGEGT. The CDR3 has 15 amino acids. In nucleotides, the CDR3 is TGTGCCAGCAGTTACGCTCTCCCGTCGCACCGGGGAGCTTTCTTT. Amino acids: CASSYALPSHRGAFF.

The chain recombines TRBV19 with TRBJ2-4; D remains unclear. This CDR3 is built from 14 residues. Looked up from germline, CDR1 is LNHDA and CDR2 is SQIVND (reference sequence). V shed 10 bases and J shed 0 bases, with 13 bases lying between them. In DNA, the CDR3 is TGTGCCACCCAACTAAATTTAGCCAAAAACATTCAGTACTTC. It yields the protein CATQLNLAKNIQYF.

This chain connects TRBV19 to TRBJ2-5; 7 bases align to TRBD1. This CDR3 spans 14 amino acids. Germline-derived CDR1 and CDR2 are LNHDA and SQIVND (reference sequence). J was trimmed by 2 bases and V by 0 bases; bases with no gene match: 0. The CDR3 bases are TGTGCCAGTAGTATAGACAGGGGGCAAGAGACCCAGTACTTC. It specifies CASSIDRGQETQYF.

The rearrangement joins TRBV5-4 to TRBJ1-2; 7 positions match TRBD1. V lost 3 bases and J lost 8; bases outside the gene matches: 1. Germline V gives CDR1 SGHNT, CDR2 YYREEE (reference sequence). This CDR3 is 11 amino acids long. The CDR3 region has the DNA TGTGCCAGCAGCTACAGGGGAGGCTACACCTTC. Translating it yields CASSYRGGYTF.

This chain joins TRBV5-1 and TRBJ2-1; the match to TRBD2 covers 7 bases. The CDR3 length is 14 residues. Germline loops: CDR1 SGHRS, CDR2 YFSETQ. With V trimmed by 0 bases and J by 4 bases, 1 base remained unmatched. The CDR3 DNA reads TGCGCCAGCAGCTTGGGGGGGGGATACAATGAGCAGTTCTTC. Protein: CASSLGGGYNEQFF.

The genes are TRBV4-1 and TRBJ2-7, with a weak D call TRBD2 (6 bases). Trimming left V 2 bases short and J 3 bases short, with 11 bases between. This CDR3 has 14 residues. Per germline, CDR1 MGHRA and CDR2 YSYEKL. CDR3 amino acids: CASSQLRDCYEQYF. In DNA form, the CDR3 reads TGCGCCAGCAGCCAACTCCGGGACTGCTACGAGCAGTACTTC.

This clone was picked up one time. CDR3 bases: TGCGCCAGCAGCCAAGCGGACGAGTGGAGGAATGAGCAGTTCTTC. Its translation: CASSQADEWRNEQFF. The chain couples TRBV4-3 to TRBJ2-1, with D maybe TRBD2 (5 bases). The germline V gene encodes CDR1 LGHNA and CDR2 YSLEER. CDR3 length: 15 amino acids. Trimming left V 1 base short and J 7 bases short, with 14 bases between.

V and J are TRBV19 and TRBJ2-2, with TRBD1 matching over 10 bases. Trimming at V came to 7 bases and at J to 6 bases, leaving 8 bases not matched to a gene. The CDR3 extends over 15 amino acids. Germline V lookup: CDR1 LNHDA, CDR2 SQIVND (reference sequence). CDR3 bases: TGTGCCAGTATCGTGGGGACAGGGGTTCCCGGGGAGCTGTTTTTT. Amino acid sequence: CASIVGTGVPGELFF.

This rearrangement joins TRBV13 to TRBJ2-7, with 12 nucleotides matching TRBD2. The V gene's germline CDR1 is PRHDT and CDR2 FYEKMQ (reference sequence). Trimming removed 0 bases from V and 3 bases from J; junction bases left unmatched: 3. The CDR3 spans 16 residues. The CDR3 DNA reads TGTGCCAGCAGCTTAGGGACTAGCGGGAGTTACTACGAGCAGTACTTC. This gives the protein CASSLGTSGSYYEQYF.

This clone was seen only once. V gene TRBV2 combines with J gene TRBJ1-1; D is possibly TRBD1 (6 bases). The V and J ends lost 4 bases and 4 bases respectively, with 16 bases between them. The germline V gene encodes CDR1 SNHLY and CDR2 FYNNEI. There are 15 residues in the CDR3. CDR3 sequence: CASSGPGAVSTEAFF. Written as DNA, the CDR3 is TGTGCCAGCAGTGGGCCAGGGGCGGTGAGCACTGAAGCTTTCTTT.

As concerns this clone: Other DNA sequences in this sample translate to the same CDR3. The J gene is TRBJ2-7, the V gene TRBV21-1; the tabulated D call, TRBD1, remains unverified against the DNA. TRBV21-1 corresponds to a pseudogene. The CDR3 has 15 amino acids. CDR3 sequence reads: CASSKEGAREYEQYF. Written as DNA, the CDR3 is TGTGCCAGCAGCAAAGAGGGGGCCAGGGAGTACGAGCAGTATTTC.

V and J are TRBV7-9 and TRBJ2-1; D might be TRBD2 (5 bases). The germline V gene encodes CDR1 SEHNR and CDR2 FQNEAQ (reference sequence). The CDR3 has 15 residues. Deletions cut 1 base from V and 2 bases from J, with 9 bases between. The CDR3 loop reads CASSLGTSPYNEQFF. The CDR3 DNA sequence: TGTGCCAGCAGCTTAGGGACTTCCCCCTACAATGAGCAGTTCTTC.

The chain links TRBV29-1 to TRBJ2-2; D is possibly TRBD1 (5 bases). The CDR3 runs 15 residues. Trimming shortened V by 4 bases and J by 5 bases, and 17 bases separated the two germline ends. Germline V gene data show CDR1 as SQVTM and CDR2 as ANQGSEA. The CDR3 nucleotides are TGCAGCGTTGCGCGACAGTCTACGGTGACCGGGGAGCTGTTTTTT. Its translation is CSVARQSTVTGELFF.

The rearrangement uses TRBV3-1 (or the pseudogene TRBV3-2) and TRBJ2-1; 10 bases are a match to TRBD2. This CDR3 comprises 17 residues. The trim removed 0 bases at V and 9 bases at J, leaving 11 bases unmatched. Germline CDR1 reads LGHDT; CDR2 reads YNNKEL (reference sequence). The CDR3 coding sequence is TGTGCCAGCAGCCAAGAGAGGAGGGGACTAGCGACAAGTGAGCAGTTCTTC. Amino acid sequence: CASSQERRGLATSEQFF.

This clone was detected once. The genes are TRBV29-1 and TRBJ2-7; possibly TRBD1 or TRBD2 for D (8 bases each). The germline gives CDR1 SQVTM, CDR2 ANQGSEA. The CDR3 has 14 residues. Trimming cost V 1 base and J 6 bases, with 16 bases left between them. The CDR3 sequence is CSVEARGGTGEQYF. Here the CDR3 DNA reads TGCAGCGTTGAAGCGCGCGGGGGGACAGGCGAGCAGTACTTC.

This chain connects TRBV27 to TRBJ2-1; D not resolved. V was shortened by 2 bases and J by 14 bases, with 13 bases between the two germline ends. Germline V gene data show CDR1 as MNHEY and CDR2 as SMNVEV (reference sequence). This CDR3 contains 12 residues. The CDR3 DNA follows: TGTGCCAGCAGTTTACCTCCGGGCCAGGAGTTCTTC. Amino acids: CASSLPPGQEFF.